This entry describes one TCR delta chain. Only one base separates this from a far larger clonotype, so it likely reflects a read error. This sample also contains other DNA sequences that code for the same CDR3. TCRdb redid the clone calls on the multiplex PCR reads with CATT. The sample comprises under 65,000 delta-chain clones, about 1.5% of which are singletons, and approximately 16% rests with the top ten. Germline V CDR1 and CDR2: TSWWSYY, QGS. This CDR3 region has 23 residues. This record comes from a study of γδ T cells in repeated Plasmodium falciparum infection. Gammadelta T cells were flow-sorted from PBMC into Vgamma9/Vdelta2+ and Vdelta2-negative populations for bulk analysis.

This TCR was sampled from a pool of human donors (malaria-infected and uninfected, not separated). Sequenced: gamma-delta T cells from blood. The chain joins TRDV1 to TRDJ1; D tentatively fits TRDD2 or TRDD3 (9 bases each). Here the CDR3 reads CALGEWAFLHIWGMSANPDKLIF. For the CDR3, the DNA is TGTGCCCTTGGGGAATGGGCCTTCCTACATATCTGGGGGATGTCAGCTAATCCCGATAAACTCATCTTT.